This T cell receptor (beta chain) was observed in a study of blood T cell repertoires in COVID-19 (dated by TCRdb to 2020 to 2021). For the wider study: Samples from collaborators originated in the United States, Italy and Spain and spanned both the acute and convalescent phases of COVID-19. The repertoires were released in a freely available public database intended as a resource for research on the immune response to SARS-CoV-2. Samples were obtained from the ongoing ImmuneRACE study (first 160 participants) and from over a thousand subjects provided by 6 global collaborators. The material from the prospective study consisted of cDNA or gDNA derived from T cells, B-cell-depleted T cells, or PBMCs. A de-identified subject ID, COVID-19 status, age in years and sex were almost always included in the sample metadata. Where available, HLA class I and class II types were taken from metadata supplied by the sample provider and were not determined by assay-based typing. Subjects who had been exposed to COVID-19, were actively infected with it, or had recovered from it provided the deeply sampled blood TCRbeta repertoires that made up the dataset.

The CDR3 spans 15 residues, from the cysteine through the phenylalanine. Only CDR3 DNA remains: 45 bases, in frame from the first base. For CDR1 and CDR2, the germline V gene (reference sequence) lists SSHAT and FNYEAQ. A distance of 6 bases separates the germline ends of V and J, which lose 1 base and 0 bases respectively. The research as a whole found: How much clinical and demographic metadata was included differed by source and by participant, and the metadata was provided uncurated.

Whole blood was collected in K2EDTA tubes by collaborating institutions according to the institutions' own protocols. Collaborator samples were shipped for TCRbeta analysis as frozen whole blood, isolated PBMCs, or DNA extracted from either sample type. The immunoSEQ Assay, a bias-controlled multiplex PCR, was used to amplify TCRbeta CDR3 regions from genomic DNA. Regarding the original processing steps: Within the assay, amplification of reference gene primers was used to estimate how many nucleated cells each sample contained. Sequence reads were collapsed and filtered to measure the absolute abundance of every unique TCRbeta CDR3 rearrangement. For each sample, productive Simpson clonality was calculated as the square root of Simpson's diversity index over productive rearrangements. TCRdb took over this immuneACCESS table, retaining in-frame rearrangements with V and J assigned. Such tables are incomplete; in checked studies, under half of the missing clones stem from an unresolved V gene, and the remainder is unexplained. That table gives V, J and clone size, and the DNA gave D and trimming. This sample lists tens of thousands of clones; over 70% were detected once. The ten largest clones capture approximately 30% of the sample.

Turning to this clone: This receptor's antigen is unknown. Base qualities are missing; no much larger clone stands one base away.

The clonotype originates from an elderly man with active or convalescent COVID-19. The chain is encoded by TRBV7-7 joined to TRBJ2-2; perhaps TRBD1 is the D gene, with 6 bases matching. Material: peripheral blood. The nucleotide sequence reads TGTGCCAGCAGCTTAGAGGGGGCGAACACCGGGGAGCTGTTTTTT. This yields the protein CASSLEGANTGELFF.